This T cell receptor (beta chain) stems from a study of cytomegalovirus exposure and HLA in healthy donors. Study-level points and caveats: Some 150 TCR beta chains were listed as cytomegalovirus-associated. V- and J-gene trimming in TCR beta was tied to a missense DCLRE1C variant by an analysis performed later. In an earlier analysis, productive rearrangement rates for most beta V segments clustered near 87% or 30%.

A multiplex PCR was run with 60 Vbeta primers and 13 Jbeta primers. Repertoires were generated with immunoSEQ multiplex PCR, while TCRdb's copy carries only in-frame clones and drops some. There are 140,000 or so clones in the sample; around three quarters occur only once, and 2.4% lies in the top ten. On this clone: Its antigen is still unknown.

The V gene's germline CDR1 is SEHNR and CDR2 FQNEAQ (reference sequence). The CDR3 has 14 amino acids. The trim removed 4 bases at V and 6 bases at J, leaving 9 bases unmatched. This chain connects TRBV7-9 to TRBJ2-7; 7 bases agree with TRBD1. The sample comprised PBMCs. The receptor was derived from a woman aged 18-29 years in good health and CMV-seropositive. The CDR3 DNA sequence: TGTGCCAGCAGCTCCTACAGGGGTTCAGGCGAGCAGTACTTC. Translating gives CASSSYRGSGEQYF.